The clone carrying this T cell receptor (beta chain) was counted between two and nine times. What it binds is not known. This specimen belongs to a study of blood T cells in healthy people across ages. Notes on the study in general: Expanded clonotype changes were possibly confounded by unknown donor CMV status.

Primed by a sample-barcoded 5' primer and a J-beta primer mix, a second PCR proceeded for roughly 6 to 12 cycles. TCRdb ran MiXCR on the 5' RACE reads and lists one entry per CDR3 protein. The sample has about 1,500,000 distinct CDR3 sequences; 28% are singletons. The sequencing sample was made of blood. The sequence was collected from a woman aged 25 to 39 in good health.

As DNA, the CDR3 is TGCGCCAGCAGCTCACCGGGACTAGCGGGGGGTCGTTCCTACAATGAGCAGTTCTTC. This gives the protein CASSSPGLAGGRSYNEQFF. The chain recombines TRBV5-1 with TRBJ2-1, with 15 positions matching TRBD2. The CDR3 loop spans 19 amino acids. The V segment lost 3 bases and the J segment 1 base; nucleotides outside the gene matches: 8. The germline V gene encodes CDR1 SGHRS and CDR2 YFSETQ.